This TCR beta chain was found in a study of early T cells in non-severe SARS-CoV-2 infection (dated by TCRdb to the early 2020s). Context from the whole study: Because TCR sequencing was done on bulk RNA from unsorted whole blood, the alpha and beta chains could not be paired.

In this sample, this clonotype turned up many times. Its target antigen remains unknown. No much larger clonotype is one base removed from it; base qualities were not supplied. This was a case-control study nested in a cohort of healthcare workers in London, UK, who had nasopharyngeal swab PCR tests and blood samples taken every week. Healthcare workers were recruited between 23 and 31 March 2020, during the week of the UK lockdown, and were followed weekly for up to roughly 15 weeks. On the study overall, not on this receptor specifically: VDJdb matching was skewed toward anti-spike CD8 responses and likely underestimated virus-specific expansions by missing private and CD4 specificities.

The library was built by means of 5' RACE. Sequencing was performed on a NextSeq 500. To correct for sequencing error and PCR bias, the TCR library protocol tagged individual cDNA molecules with unique molecular identifiers. Both TCR alpha and beta chains were sequenced, and tight co-correlation was observed between alpha and beta sequence abundances in each sample. The published analysis was carried out like this. Decombinator V4 was used to annotate the V gene, J gene and CDR3 of the TCR sequences. Expanded TCRs were defined as changing significantly between any two time points under a Poisson model with p below 0.0001. TCR abundances were normalised to the total number of TCRs sequenced per sample and expressed as counts per million. MAIT TCRs were defined by TRAV1-2 paired with TRAJ12, TRAJ20 or TRAJ33, and iNKT TCRs by TRAV10 paired with TRAJ18. VDJdb, accessed on 1 November 2021, was searched for TCRs annotated for CMV, EBV and SARS-CoV-2, and TCRs annotated for more than one antigen were excluded. In TCRdb, the public reads were trimmed at Q25 with fastp and aligned with MiXCR, with productive beta chains retained. Rows with one shared CDR3 protein collapse into an entry with the most common genes and DNA. TCRdb's processing, not the study's, gives the V and J calls here. Within this sample are about 49,000 distinct CDR3 sequences, with about 4.2% of them counted one time only. The ten largest account for 5% to 7.5% of the sample.

For CDR1 and CDR2, the germline V gene (reference sequence) lists DFQATT and SNEGSKA. Spanning cysteine to phenylalanine, the CDR3 consists of 13 amino acids. Left in the record is the CDR3 DNA by itself, 39 bases read in frame from the first base. After removal of 2 bases from V and 5 bases from J, the junction retains 6 bases not matched to a gene. This TCR derives from an adult who was a healthcare worker with PCR-confirmed SARS-CoV-2 infection or an uninfected control (not recorded which). The source material was whole blood. The chain uses TRBV20-1 and TRBJ2-7, with TRBD1 matching 7 junction bases. The CDR3 reads as follows: CSARLLGGHEQYF. The DNA sequence follows: TGCAGTGCTAGACTCCTAGGGGGCCACGAGCAGTACTTC.